The entry below describes one TCR beta chain. These data originate in a study of immune cell composition in non-small cell lung cancer. The CDR3 extends over 14 amino acids. With V trimmed by 4 bases and J by 4 bases, 7 bases remained unmatched. From germline, CDR1 is SQVTM and CDR2 ANQGSEA. Sequenced by immunoSEQ multiplex PCR; TCRdb stores in-frame clones only, minus some. In the table there are just over 7,500 clones, 78% of which are singletons. The chain is built from TRBV29-1 and TRBJ1-5, with TRBD1 identical over 7 bases. This clonotype was sampled from a human donor with non-small cell lung cancer. Sequencing was carried out using lung tumor tissue. DNA for the CDR3: TGCAGCGTTGGGGGGGCAGGGGGTAATCAGCCCCAGCATTTT. Protein sequence: CSVGGAGGNQPQHF.